This T cell receptor beta chain came from a study of cytomegalovirus exposure and HLA in healthy donors. Study outcomes and limitations: It is likely that the observed cluster of highly shared sequence variants was a sequencing artifact.

This clone has just a few counts. Its matching antigen is unknown. 60 Vbeta and 13 Jbeta primers were used in PCR. Assay: immunoSEQ multiplex PCR; the TCRdb copy retains only in-frame clones and omits some. The profile shows about 120,000 clones, roughly 80% of them singletons. The CDR3 runs 14 residues. Trimming stripped 4 bases from V and 4 bases from J, with 12 bases between. Germline-derived CDR1 and CDR2 are MDHEN and SYDVKM. This TCR came from a man aged 25-45 years in good health and CMV-seronegative. This chain joins TRBV28 and TRBJ2-3, with D uncertain. The sample consisted of PBMCs. Written as DNA, the CDR3 is TGTGCCAGCAGTTCCCCTAACGTGGCAGATACGCAGTATTTT. Translation gives CASSSPNVADTQYF.